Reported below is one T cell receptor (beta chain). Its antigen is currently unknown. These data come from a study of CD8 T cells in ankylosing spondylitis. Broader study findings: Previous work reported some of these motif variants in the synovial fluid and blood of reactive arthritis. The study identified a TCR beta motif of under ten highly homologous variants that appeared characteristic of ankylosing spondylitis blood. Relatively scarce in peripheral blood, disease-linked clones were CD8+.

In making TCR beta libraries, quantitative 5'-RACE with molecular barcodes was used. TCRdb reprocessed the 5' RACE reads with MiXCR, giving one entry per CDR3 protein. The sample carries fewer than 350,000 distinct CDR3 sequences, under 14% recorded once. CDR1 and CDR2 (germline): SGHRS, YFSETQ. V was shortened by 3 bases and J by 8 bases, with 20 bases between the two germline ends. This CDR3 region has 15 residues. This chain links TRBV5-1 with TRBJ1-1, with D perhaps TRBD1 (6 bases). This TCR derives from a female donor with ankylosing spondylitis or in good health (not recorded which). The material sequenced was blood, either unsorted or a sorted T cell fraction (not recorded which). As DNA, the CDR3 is TGCGCCAGCAGCTCAGGGGCGCCGGGAGTTATGGAAGCTTTCTTT. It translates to CASSSGAPGVMEAFF. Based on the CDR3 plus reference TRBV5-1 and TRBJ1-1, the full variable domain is KAGVTQTPRYLIKTRGQQVTLSCSPISGHRSVSWYQQTPGQGLQFLFEYFSETQRNKGNFPGRFSGRQFSNSRSEMNVSTLELGDSALYLCASSSGAPGVMEAFFGQGTRLTVV.